Listed below are T cell receptor beta chains from one sample, sequenced in a study of OX40 agonist ivuxolimab in advanced cancers. Here immunoSEQ multiplex PCR was the method, and the copy in TCRdb shows in-frame clones only, minus some. The sample yields 59,000 or so clones, 65% to 90% seen once. The source was CD4+ or CD8+ T cells sorted from blood, collected in a trial of the OX40 agonist ivuxolimab. The receptors stem from an adult with an advanced solid tumor such as melanoma, head and neck, liver or kidney cancer. The conserved cysteine and the conserved F or W are not part of the CDR3 here. Each record gives: V gene, D gene, CDR3 protein. The D gene is left open where the match is weak.

TRBV19 | TRBD1 | ASRPRGGGREGAEAF
TRBV7-2 | . | ASSLGRGTDTQY
TRBV2 | . | ASSPRVNTGELF
TRBV7-2 | TRBD2 | ASSGSTSGSHYNEQF
TRBV6-5 | . | ASSAPGDRTDTQY
TRBV20-1 | . | SEPYGYT
TRBV27 | . | ASSVRAGRRNSPLH
TRBV11-2 | TRBD1 | ASSLLTGGSSSGNTIY
TRBV28 | . | ASTTHPTEAF
TRBV7-9 | . | ASSPKRRLGEKLF
TRBV11-2 | TRBD2 | ASSSAAGGPDTQY
TRBV14 | . | ASSQMAGAYEQY
TRBV5-1 | . | ASSLDSYGYT
TRBV7-8 | . | ASSPHKTDSPF
TRBV28 | TRBD1 | ASSLGQYVTQPQH
TRBV11-2 | . | ASSLDLYLGQVYGYT
TRBV6-6 | . | ASTHRDNNEQF
TRBV7-9 | . | ASTGPGTRYEQY
TRBV5-4 | TRBD1 | ASSLGTGGAGANVLT
TRBV7-8 | . | ASSLVEGDSYEQY
TRBV7-1 | . | ASSGRVSPLH
TRBV6-1 | . | ASRTPFNLGNEQF
TRBV19 | . | ASSTHGVRETQY
TRBV10-1 | . | ASRESLDTEAF
TRBV28 | . | ASSLREKLF
TRBV28 | . | ATEGRIYEQY
TRBV7-9 | . | ASSLDGSRRGYT
TRBV7-2 | . | ASSLGSDQPQH
TRBV2 | TRBD2 | ASSESPGLAAREQF
TRBV19 | . | ASSNSWDGSGNTIY
TRBV7-2 | . | ASSRYYGYT
TRBV19 | . | ASSIGDTLLAKNIQY
TRBV15 | . | ATSRDKSYEQY
TRBV5-1 | TRBD1 | ASSFVPSGGGSYEQY
TRBV27 | TRBD1 | ASRGTGRDGYT
TRBV11-2 | . | ASSLEQSGNTIY
TRBV19 | . | ASSPSGTLRSNYGYT
TRBV30 | . | AWSVTVAYEQY
TRBV7-8 | TRBD2 | ASRMGGTDTQY
TRBV4-2 | . | ASSSDREQY